Below, 30 T cell receptor beta chains from the same sample are listed, as sequenced in a study of blood T cell repertoires in COVID-19. Measured with immunoSEQ multiplex PCR; TCRdb has only the in-frame clones, and not every one. Of 86,000 or so clones listed, 90% to 95% are singletons. The sequenced material came from peripheral blood. The source of these receptors is a woman in her forties or fifties in a cohort sampled during active COVID-19.

J is TRBJ1-6 and V is TRBV11-2; TRBD1 matches 8 bases. The CDR3 runs 15 residues. Germline CDR1 SGHAT, CDR2 FQNNGV. Germline trimming cut 4 bases from V and 9 bases from J; bases unmatched to any gene: 8. DNA for the CDR3: TGTGCCAGCAGCTGGGAGGACAGGGTGGGTTCACCCCTCCACTTT. Encoded protein: CASSWEDRVGSPLHF.

The gene calls are TRBV5-1 and TRBJ1-4; 7 nucleotides match TRBD1. Germline values: CDR1 SGHRS, CDR2 YFSETQ. This CDR3 is 15 amino acids long. The trim removed 4 bases at V and 5 bases at J, leaving 8 bases unmatched. The CDR3 protein is CASSPYRGVNEKLFF. For the CDR3, the DNA is TGCGCCAGCAGCCCGTACAGGGGAGTGAATGAAAAACTGTTTTTT.

About this clone itself: Other DNA sequences within the sample encode an identical CDR3. This chain links TRBV5-1 with TRBJ2-5; a possible D gene is TRBD2 (5 bases). CDR1 and CDR2 (germline): SGHRS, YFSETQ. This CDR3 region has 15 residues. V lost 0 bases and J lost 1, with 10 bases in between. The CDR3 sequence: CASSLVAGLQETQYF. The DNA of the CDR3 is TGCGCCAGCAGCTTGGTTGCGGGTCTCCAAGAGACCCAGTACTTC.

J is TRBJ1-2 and V is TRBV5-1, with TRBD1 matching over 7 bases. The germline CDR1 and CDR2 sequences are SGHRS and YFSETQ. V lost 0 bases, J lost 8 bases, and 7 bases stayed unmatched. The length of the CDR3 is 14 residues. CDR3 loop: CASSLEEGAVGYTF. In DNA, the CDR3 is TGCGCCAGCAGCTTGGAGGAGGGGGCTGTAGGCTACACCTTC.

The chain carries TRBV15 and TRBJ1-1; D is perhaps TRBD1 (5 bases). The V end lost 0 bases, the J end lost 5 bases, and 10 bases lay between the germline ends. The germline V gene encodes CDR1 LNHNV and CDR2 YYDKDF (reference sequence). The CDR3 has 14 residues. The CDR3 protein is CATSRDVHRTEAFF. The CDR3 DNA follows: TGTGCCACCAGCAGAGATGTTCACAGGACTGAAGCTTTCTTT.

This chain joins TRBV27 and TRBJ2-1, with D possibly being TRBD2 (6 bases). Trimming shortened V by 6 bases and J by 7 bases, and 16 bases separated the two germline ends. The length of the CDR3 is 14 residues. Per germline, CDR1 MNHEY and CDR2 SMNVEV (reference sequence). The CDR3 sequence: CASSRRGYFNEQFF. CDR3 in DNA: TGTGCCAGCAGCAGGAGGGGTTATTTTAATGAGCAGTTCTTC.

This chain joins TRBV9 and TRBJ2-1; 8 bases fit TRBD1. Germline CDR1 and CDR2: SGDLS and YYNGEE. V lost 6 bases and J lost 9; bases outside the gene matches: 11. The CDR3 has 14 residues. The CDR3 DNA reads as TGTGCCAGCACCCAGGGGGGTCAGGGGGCTGAGCAGTTCTTC. Protein sequence: CASTQGGQGAEQFF.

The V call is TRBV6-5, the J call TRBJ2-1, with 7 bases fitting TRBD2. CDR1 and CDR2 from the germline V gene are MNHEY and SVGAGI. This CDR3 is 16 amino acids long. Trimming at V came to 0 bases and at J to 3 bases, leaving 5 bases not matched to a gene. The CDR3 DNA follows: TGTGCCAGCAGTTACTCCCGCGGGAGAGACTACAATGAGCAGTTCTTC. Its protein is CASSYSRGRDYNEQFF.

The V call is TRBV30, the J call TRBJ1-6; TRBD1 matches 7 bases. Germline CDR1 is GTSNPN and CDR2 is SVGIG (reference sequence). This CDR3 has 14 residues. Trimming took 4 bases from V and 4 from J; bases not matched to a gene: 4. The CDR3 is CAWTRGLYNSPLHF. The CDR3 DNA follows: TGTGCCTGGACGAGGGGGCTGTATAATTCACCCCTCCACTTT.

The rearrangement uses TRBV5-1 and TRBJ2-7; 10 nucleotides match TRBD2. Germline CDR1 is SGHRS and CDR2 is YFSETQ. The CDR3 is 15 residues long. V shed 4 bases, J shed 6 bases, and the junction held 10 bases outside the gene matches. The CDR3 DNA reads TGCGCCAGCAGCGCCGACCTAGCGGGAGTTGGCGAGCAGTACTTC. This gives the protein CASSADLAGVGEQYF.

The rearrangement joins TRBV5-8 to TRBJ2-7; 10 positions match TRBD2. The germline V gene encodes CDR1 SGHTS and CDR2 YDEGEE. The CDR3 runs to 17 residues. Trimming took 1 base from V and 7 from J; bases not matched to a gene: 14. CDR3 loop: CASSLLKGASGSREQYF. CDR3 in DNA: TGTGCCAGCAGCTTGCTTAAGGGGGCTAGCGGGAGTCGAGAGCAGTACTTC. Full variable domain (remainder filled in from reference TRBV5-8 and TRBJ2-7): EAGVTQSPTHLIKTRGQQATLRCSPISGHTSVYWYQQALGLGLQFLLWYDEGEERNRGNFPPRFSGRQFPNYSSELNVNALELEDSALYLCASSLLKGASGSREQYFGPGTRLTVT.

This chain links TRBV5-6 with TRBJ1-6; no clear D gene. There are 16 residues in the CDR3. Germline V gene data show CDR1 as SGHDT and CDR2 as YYEEEE. V was cut by 4 bases and J by 10 bases, with 21 bases left in between. DNA for the CDR3: TGTGCCAGCAGCCCTACCCTGATGGGAGGACGGTCACCCCTCCACTTT. Encoded protein: CASSPTLMGGRSPLHF.

The V call is TRBV5-6, the J call TRBJ1-3, with D maybe TRBD1 (6 bases). The CDR3 sequence is 14 residues long. Germline loops: CDR1 SGHDT, CDR2 YYEEEE. Trimming removed 5 bases at V and 2 bases at J, with 11 bases between. The CDR3 DNA is TGTGCCAGCAGATTACAGGGCCCTGGAAACACCATATATTTT. Translated: CASRLQGPGNTIYF.

The J gene is TRBJ2-1, the V gene TRBV18, with D possibly being TRBD1 (6 bases). V gave up 4 bases and J gave up 7 bases, with 14 bases separating them. The germline CDR1 and CDR2 sequences are KGHSH and LQKENI. The CDR3 totals 14 residues. CDR3 amino acids: CASSLTTGWNEQFF. CDR3 nucleotide sequence: TGTGCCAGCTCACTTACGACAGGTTGGAATGAGCAGTTCTTC.

V and J are TRBV12-5 and TRBJ1-2, with D possibly matching TRBD1 (6 bases). V was shortened by 0 bases and J by 6 bases, with 11 bases between the two germline ends. The CDR3 spans 14 residues. Germline V lookup: CDR1 LGHNT, CDR2 FRNRAP. The DNA for the CDR3 is TGTGCTAGTGGTTTGGTACCAGGGGCCCATGGCTACACCTTC. It specifies CASGLVPGAHGYTF.

The rearrangement joins TRBV12-5 to TRBJ2-2, with D possibly matching TRBD1 (6 bases). Deletions cut 1 base from V and 3 bases from J, with 9 bases between. This CDR3 spans 15 amino acids. CDR1 is LGHNT, CDR2 FRNRAP, per germline. The CDR3 protein is CASGLGTGYTGELFF. DNA of the CDR3: TGTGCTAGTGGTTTGGGTACAGGGTACACCGGGGAGCTGTTTTTT.

V and J are TRBV11-3 and TRBJ2-7; 7 positions agree with TRBD1. V was pared by 5 bases and J by 2 bases, with 6 bases of the junction left unmatched. CDR1 is SGHNT and CDR2 is YENEEA in the germline V gene. The CDR3 has 14 residues. CDR3 protein: CASSRSGTAYEQYF. DNA for the CDR3: TGTGCCAGCAGCCGTTCCGGGACAGCCTACGAGCAGTACTTC.

The chain is built from TRBV18 and TRBJ1-2; 9 bases align to TRBD1. This CDR3 has 14 amino acids. J lost 5 bases, V lost 5 bases, and 6 bases had no gene match. CDR1 and CDR2 from the germline V gene are KGHSH and LQKENI. CDR3 sequence reads: CASSTDRGSYGYTF. In nucleotides, the CDR3 is TGTGCCAGCTCAACCGACAGGGGGTCGTATGGCTACACCTTC.

The V gene is TRBV11-1, the J gene TRBJ1-6; TRBD1 agrees at 7 bases. Trimming removed 5 bases from V and 5 bases from J; junction bases left unmatched: 6. There are 15 residues in the CDR3. Germline CDR1 is SGHAT and CDR2 is FQDESV (reference sequence). The CDR3 DNA reads as TGTGCCAGCAGCGTGGGACAGTCCGATAATTCACCCCTCCACTTT. Encoded protein: CASSVGQSDNSPLHF.

The chain combines TRBV6-1 with TRBJ1-5, with TRBD1 matching 7 bases. J lost 4 bases, V lost 2 bases, and 5 bases had no gene match. This CDR3 region has 15 residues. In germline, CDR1 is MNHNS, CDR2 SASEGT. The CDR3 DNA is TGTGCCAGCAGTGAATTCGGACAGGCAAATCAGCCCCAGCATTTT. It specifies CASSEFGQANQPQHF.

The CDR3 loop is CASSELALFGQGLFF. In DNA, the CDR3 is TGTGCCAGCAGTGAATTAGCTTTGTTCGGACAGGGACTGTTTTTT. The chain joins TRBV2 to TRBJ1-4; 8 positions agree with TRBD1. The CDR3 runs 15 residues. CDR1 is SNHLY and CDR2 is FYNNEI in the germline V gene. The V segment lost 2 bases and the J segment 13 bases; nucleotides outside the gene matches: 12. Based on the CDR3 plus reference TRBV2 and TRBJ1-4, the full variable domain is EPEVTQTPSHQVTQMGQEVILRCVPISNHLYFYWYRQILGQKVEFLVSFYNNEISEKSEIFDDQFSVERPDGSNFTLKIRSTKLEDSAMYFCASSELALFGQGLFFGSGTQLSVL.

The CDR3, as DNA: TGTGCCAGCAGCGTAGGGGTAGCGGGGATGAATGAGCAGTTCTTC. This sequence encodes CASSVGVAGMNEQFF. This sequence joins TRBV9 and TRBJ2-1, with 8 bases identical to TRBD2. There are 15 residues in the CDR3. Germline CDR1 reads SGDLS; CDR2 reads YYNGEE. V shed 0 bases and J 7 bases; nucleotides not matched to a gene: 6.

The chain links TRBV2 to TRBJ2-3, with TRBD2 as a possible D gene (6 bases). The CDR3 totals 15 residues. The V gene lost 7 bases and the J gene lost 2 bases, with 16 bases spanning the gap. Germline CDR1 is SNHLY and CDR2 is FYNNEI. The CDR3 reads CASTPASGYTDTQYF. The CDR3 coding sequence is TGTGCCAGCACCCCCGCAAGCGGGTACACAGATACGCAGTATTTT.

In this sample, this clone turned up once. The chain is built from TRBV15 and TRBJ2-5; D is perhaps TRBD2 (6 bases). The CDR3 is made up of 15 amino acids. Trimming took off 3 bases at V and 2 bases at J, with 13 bases between the two ends. Per the germline V gene, CDR1 is LNHNV and CDR2 is YYDKDF (reference sequence). CDR3 protein: CATSRTTSIQETQYF. The DNA of the CDR3 is TGTGCCACCAGCAGGACAACTAGCATACAAGAGACCCAGTACTTC.

The chain is built from TRBV30 and TRBJ1-4; tentative D call: TRBD1 (6 bases). Trimming shortened V by 6 bases and J by 7 bases, and 21 bases separated the two germline ends. Germline V gives CDR1 GTSNPN, CDR2 SVGIG (reference sequence). The CDR3 runs 15 residues. For the CDR3, the DNA is TGTGCCTGCCGCCCTCAGGGGCATGGTGGTGAAAAACTGTTTTTT. Protein: CACRPQGHGGEKLFF.

The chain joins TRBV11-1 to TRBJ2-7; the D is unclear. This CDR3 comprises 14 residues. Germline values: CDR1 SGHAT, CDR2 FQDESV (reference sequence). V was cut by 5 bases and J by 3 bases, with 14 bases left in between. The CDR3 region has the DNA TGTGCCAGCAGCCCGCGAGGTTTGGGCTACGAGCAGTACTTC. Translation: CASSPRGLGYEQYF.

This chain connects TRBV18 to TRBJ2-2; D is perhaps TRBD2 (6 bases). V was pared by 5 bases and J by 0 bases, with 13 bases between. Germline CDR1 reads KGHSH; CDR2 reads LQKENI. The CDR3 spans 16 residues. CDR3 nucleotides: TGTGCCAGCTCAGGGCCCCCTAGCGCGAACACCGGGGAGCTGTTTTTT. Translated: CASSGPPSANTGELFF. Based on the CDR3 plus reference TRBV18 and TRBJ2-2, the full variable domain is NAGVMQNPRHLVRRRGQEARLRCSPMKGHSHVYWYRQLPEEGLKFMVYLQKENIIDESGMPKERFSAEFPKEGPSILRIQQVVRGDSAAYFCASSGPPSANTGELFFGEGSRLTVL.

The chain uses TRBV10-2 and TRBJ2-1; D is undetermined. Germline V gives CDR1 WSHSY, CDR2 SAAADI. CDR3 length: 14 amino acids. Trimming cost V 7 bases and J 1 base, with 11 bases left between them. CDR3 bases: TGCGCCAGCAATGGAGTTGGATCCTACAATGAGCAGTTCTTC. Amino acid sequence: CASNGVGSYNEQFF.

The gene calls are TRBV5-1 and TRBJ1-2; D is undetermined. The V and J ends lost 0 bases and 7 bases respectively, with 16 bases between them. Germline CDR1 is SGHRS and CDR2 is YFSETQ. The CDR3 consists of 15 residues. Written as DNA, the CDR3 is TGCGCCAGCAGCTTGGTGTCTTCTCCATCGGGTGGCTACACCTTC. It yields the protein CASSLVSSPSGGYTF.

The V gene is TRBV12-5, the J gene TRBJ2-3, with 7 nucleotides matching TRBD2. The CDR3 sequence is 17 residues long. Per the germline V gene, CDR1 is LGHNT and CDR2 is FRNRAP. The junction had 9 bases not matched to a gene; V was cut back by 3 bases and J by 0 bases. The CDR3 DNA sequence: TGTGCTAGTGGTTTCCCCTTCTCGGGGGGTAGCACAGATACGCAGTATTTT. This translates into CASGFPFSGGSTDTQYF.